These 13 T cell receptor beta chains originate from one sample sequenced in a study of T cells expressing NK-cell markers. From its re-call of the 5' RACE reads, TCRdb lists each CDR3 protein once, without DNA. The data include roughly 180,000 distinct CDR3 sequences; the top ten clones carry around 18%. Sequencing was done on a sample of blood T cells: a sorted CD56 or NKG2C T cell subset, CD4+ or CD8+ T cells, or bulk PBMC T cells (not recorded which). The receptors originated from a woman aged 18 to 75 in good health.

The CDR3 loop is CASSQGSSGGNNEQFF. This rearrangement joins TRBV4-2 to TRBJ2-1; with no DNA, the TCRdb D assignment of TRBD2 cannot be verified. The CDR3 is 16 residues long. Germline V gene lookup returns CDR1 LGHNA and CDR2 YNFKEQ.

The chain joins TRBV7-2 to TRBJ2-7; TCRdb reports TRBD1, a call that lacks DNA to check it against. The germline V gene has CDR1 SGHTA and CDR2 FQGNSA. The CDR3 totals 15 residues. CDR3 in amino acids: CASSPRVSLSYEQYF. Full variable domain (rest looked up from reference TRBV7-2 and TRBJ2-7): GAGVSQSPSNKVTEKGKDVELRCDPISGHTALYWYRQSLGQGLEFLIYFQGNSAPDKSGLPSDRFSAERTGGSVSTLTIQRTQQEDSAVYLCASSPRVSLSYEQYFGPGTRLTVT.

This chain uses TRBV10-3 with TRBJ2-5. This CDR3 is built from 12 residues. Germline lookup yields CDR1 ENHRY and CDR2 SYGVKD. This CDR3 is CAISEPKETQYF.

V usage is TRBV20-1 and J usage is TRBJ2-7; the D gene TCRdb calls, TRBD2, cannot be checked with no DNA. The CDR3 runs to 15 residues. CDR1 and CDR2 from the germline V gene are DFQATT and SNEGSKA (reference sequence). CDR3 region: CSAAPRGGDPYEQYF.

The chain has TRBV9 and TRBJ2-3; TCRdb gives TRBD2 as the D gene, but with no DNA this cannot be confirmed. The CDR3 length is 14 residues. CDR1 and CDR2 (germline): SGDLS, YYNGEE. The CDR3 region is CASSVGLAGNTQYF.

The rearrangement joins TRBV4-1 to TRBJ2-3; TCRdb gives TRBD2 as the D gene, but with no DNA this cannot be confirmed. Germline V gene lookup returns CDR1 MGHRA and CDR2 YSYEKL. The CDR3 contains 17 residues. The CDR3: CASSQGSGRDPTDTQYF.

The V call is TRBV20-1, the J call TRBJ2-7; TCRdb indicates TRBD1, and absent DNA this call remains unverified. The CDR3 contains 13 residues. Germline V CDR1 and CDR2: DFQATT, SNEGSKA (reference sequence). CDR3: CSALGQRHYEQYF.

V is TRBV7-2 and J is TRBJ2-1. The CDR3 length is 14 residues. CDR1 and CDR2 from the germline V gene are SGHTA and FQGNSA. The CDR3 sequence: CASSPRTSYNEQFF.

The rearrangement links TRBV12-3 or TRBV12-4 to TRBJ1-5. The CDR3 spans 14 residues. The CDR3 loop reads CASGLTRRLGAQHF.

V and J are TRBV12-3 or TRBV12-4 and TRBJ1-3. The CDR3 consists of 13 residues. The CDR3 loop is CASSTGPGNTIYF.

The chain uses TRBV5-1 and TRBJ1-2; TCRdb indicates TRBD1, and absent DNA this call remains unverified. The CDR3 runs to 14 residues. The germline gives CDR1 SGHRS, CDR2 YFSETQ. CDR3 region: CASASGQENYGYTF.

The chain combines TRBV7-2 with TRBJ2-7; the D gene TCRdb calls, TRBD1, cannot be checked with no DNA. This CDR3 comprises 13 residues. Germline V CDR1 and CDR2: SGHTA, FQGNSA. This chain's CDR3 is CASSKVAGLEQYF.

This chain connects TRBV20-1 to TRBJ2-5; the TCRdb call, TRBD2, lacks DNA for checking. Germline loops: CDR1 DFQATT, CDR2 SNEGSKA (reference sequence). The CDR3 totals 16 residues. This CDR3 is CSARGVRGGNQETQYF.